The 20 T cell receptor beta chains presented below share a single source sample, sequenced in a study of T cell repertoires in aging, cancer and after chemotherapy. Multiplex touch-down PCR with TRB-A/B primers amplified rearranged V-D-J TRB sequences. TCRdb redid the calling of the multiplex PCR reads with MiXCR, one entry per CDR3 protein. The data show around 1,800 distinct CDR3 sequences, about a third seen once. Amplification of TCR beta used genomic DNA extracted from peripheral blood. The material sequenced was blood. The source of these receptors is a human donor with a solid tumor.

This clonotype has a handful of counts. This chain links TRBV29-1 with TRBJ1-4, with TRBD1 matching over 9 bases. CDR1 is SQVTM, CDR2 ANQGSEA, per germline. Trimming took 6 bases from V and 8 from J; bases not matched to a gene: 16. The CDR3 covers 16 residues. CDR3 protein: CSVRLPPGQGREKLFF. The CDR3 nucleotides are TGCAGCGTCCGACTCCCACCGGGACAGGGAAGAGAAAAACTGTTTTTT.

The chain joins TRBV20-1 to TRBJ1-1, with TRBD1 as a possible D gene (5 bases). This CDR3 is built from 13 residues. The V gene's germline CDR1 is DFQATT and CDR2 SNEGSKA (reference sequence). Trimming shortened V by 4 bases and J by 4 bases, and 13 bases separated the two germline ends. The CDR3 nucleotides are TGCAGTGCTATAAGGGGTTCTGGCACTGAAGCTTTCTTT. This encodes CSAIRGSGTEAFF.

This clonotype has only a few counts. The V call is TRBV10-3, the J call TRBJ1-1, with 7 bases that match TRBD1. V shed 4 bases, J shed 2 bases, and the junction held 10 bases outside the gene matches. The CDR3 has 16 amino acids. The germline V gene has CDR1 ENHRY and CDR2 SYGVKD. The CDR3 coding sequence is TGTGCCATCAGTGTGTCAACGACAGGGCCTAACACTGAAGCTTTCTTT. It yields the protein CAISVSTTGPNTEAFF.

This clonotype has more than one count but fewer than ten. This chain connects TRBV7-2 to TRBJ2-7, with 7 bases that match TRBD1. V shed 6 bases and J 0 bases; nucleotides not matched to a gene: 23. The germline V gene has CDR1 SGHTA and CDR2 FQGNSA. The CDR3 loop spans 20 amino acids. The CDR3 loop reads CASRNSRDSLTQVRSYEQYF. The CDR3 bases are TGTGCCAGCAGGAATAGCCGGGACAGCTTGACCCAAGTTCGCTCCTACGAGCAGTACTTC.

The rearrangement links TRBV7-9 to TRBJ2-1; D remains unclear. Germline lookup yields CDR1 SEHNR and CDR2 FQNEAQ (reference sequence). This CDR3 has 13 residues. V lost 2 bases to trimming and J lost 8 bases, with 10 bases between them. Written as DNA, the CDR3 is TGTGCCAGCAGCTTATTTGGGCTGCATGAGCAGTTCTTC. Residues: CASSLFGLHEQFF.

This clonotype was counted only a few times. This chain connects TRBV12-3 or TRBV12-4 to TRBJ1-2, with a weak D call TRBD1 (5 bases). The CDR3 extends over 12 amino acids. V shed 3 bases and J shed 4 bases, with 6 bases lying between them. The CDR3 region is CASSFGGYGYTF. DNA of the CDR3: TGTGCCAGCAGTTTCGGGGGCTATGGCTACACCTTC.

This clonotype came up a few times. This chain uses TRBV19 with TRBJ1-6; 8 bases fit TRBD1. Germline V lookup: CDR1 LNHDA, CDR2 SQIVND (reference sequence). Losses at the gene ends were 5 bases for V and 6 bases for J; bases not matched to a gene: 6. The CDR3 has 15 residues. This CDR3 reads CASSGGQGSNSPLHF. CDR3 DNA sequence: TGTGCCAGTAGTGGAGGACAGGGTAGTAATTCACCCCTCCACTTT.

Remarks on this clonotype: Relative to the germline gene, one junction end is altered; a read error may explain this. The V and J genes are TRBV6-6 and TRBJ1-1, with 7 bases identical to TRBD1. Germline V gene sequence: CDR1 MNHNY, CDR2 SVGAGI (reference sequence). The CDR3 totals 13 residues. DNA of the CDR3: TGTGCCAGCAGCTACTTGACAGGGAATGAAGCTTTCTTT. Translation gives CASSYLTGNEAFF.

This clonotype was seen a few times. The genes are TRBV20-1 and TRBJ1-5, with no clear D. The CDR3 runs 16 residues. Germline V gene sequence: CDR1 DFQATT, CDR2 SNEGSKA (reference sequence). Trimming pared 0 bases from V and 0 bases from J, leaving 12 bases between. CDR3 sequence: CSARESMSNSNQPQHF. CDR3 in DNA: TGCAGTGCTAGAGAGAGCATGAGCAATAGCAATCAGCCCCAGCATTTT.

This clonotype was found a few times. V usage is TRBV7-6 and J usage is TRBJ1-1; D remains unclear. Looked up from germline, CDR1 is SGHVS and CDR2 is FNYEAQ. This CDR3 region has 14 residues. The V end lost 2 bases, the J end lost 5 bases, and 12 bases lay between the germline ends. The CDR3 loop is CASSLTGGVTEAFF. The CDR3 nucleotides read TGTGCCAGCAGCTTAACGGGTGGCGTAACTGAAGCTTTCTTT.

The gene calls are TRBV4-1 and TRBJ2-7; 8 positions match TRBD2. This CDR3 comprises 13 residues. The J segment lost 7 bases and the V segment lost 6 bases, leaving 8 bases of the junction unmatched. CDR1 is MGHRA, CDR2 YSYEKL, per germline. CDR3 amino acids: CASRRGASTEQYF. The CDR3 DNA sequence: TGCGCCAGCAGGCGGGGGGCCTCTACTGAGCAGTACTTC.

The chain links TRBV5-5 to TRBJ2-7, with D maybe TRBD2 (6 bases). The CDR3 length is 14 residues. The ends were cut back, 0 bases at V and 0 bases at J, with 7 bases in the middle. Germline lookup yields CDR1 SGHKS and CDR2 YYEKEE (reference sequence). The chain's CDR3 is CASSLAGGSYEQYF. The DNA of the CDR3 is TGTGCCAGCAGCTTGGCCGGGGGCTCCTACGAGCAGTACTTC.

This chain joins TRBV12-3 or TRBV12-4 and TRBJ1-1; 10 bases line up with TRBD1. Germline trimming cut 6 bases from V and 6 bases from J; bases unmatched to any gene: 7. This CDR3 contains 14 residues. CDR3 coding DNA: TGTGCCAGCAGCGGAAGGGACAGGGGCCCTGAAGCTTTCTTT. Translation: CASSGRDRGPEAFF.

This clonotype was observed a few times. V and J are TRBV6-5 and TRBJ2-7; 9 bases match TRBD1. The V gene's germline CDR1 is MNHEY and CDR2 SVGAGI. Unmatched junction bases numbered 4, after V lost 4 bases and J lost 6 bases. There are 13 residues in the CDR3. The CDR3 nucleotides read TGTGCCAGCAGTTGGGACAGGGCAGGCGAGCAGTACTTC. Amino acids: CASSWDRAGEQYF.

V gene TRBV30 combines with J gene TRBJ1-3; D perhaps matches TRBD1 (5 bases). CDR1 is GTSNPN and CDR2 is SVGIG in the germline V gene (reference sequence). V dropped 5 bases and J dropped 2 bases, with 13 bases sitting between them. CDR3 length: 14 amino acids. The CDR3 coding sequence is TGTGCCTGGGCCACCGGGGCGACTGGAAACACCATATATTTT. It specifies CAWATGATGNTIYF.

The sample holds a few counts of this clonotype. This chain connects TRBV5-6 to TRBJ1-5; D gene unclear. The CDR3 runs 15 residues. Germline values: CDR1 SGHDT, CDR2 YYEEEE. V lost 0 bases and J lost 0, with 7 bases in between. DNA of the CDR3: TGTGCCAGCAGCTTGGCCCCAGGTAGCAATCAGCCCCAGCATTTT. Translation gives CASSLAPGSNQPQHF.

This clonotype was recorded a few times. This rearrangement joins TRBV28 to TRBJ1-5, with D maybe TRBD1 (5 bases). The CDR3 sequence is 14 residues long. The ends were cut back, 10 bases at V and 0 bases at J, with 13 bases in the middle. The germline CDR1 and CDR2 sequences are MDHEN and SYDVKM. CDR3 sequence (DNA): TGTGCCATTCAGGGTGCTTATAGCAATCAGCCCCAGCATTTT. Translated, it gives CAIQGAYSNQPQHF.

The chain has TRBV7-9 and TRBJ1-6, with D tentatively TRBD1 (5 bases). Germline assignment: CDR1 SEHNR and CDR2 FQNEAQ (reference sequence). The CDR3 has 12 residues. Trimming removed 5 bases at V and 13 bases at J, with 12 bases between. The CDR3 sequence: CASSPDGTPLHF. The DNA of the CDR3 is TGTGCCAGCAGCCCCGACGGGACCCCCCTCCACTTT.

The CDR3 is CASSEGGQRLTNEKLFF. CDR3 nucleotides: TGCGCCAGCAGTGAGGGGGGCCAGAGGCTAACTAATGAAAAACTGTTTTTT. The chain carries TRBV10-2 and TRBJ1-4, with D possibly being TRBD1 (6 bases). Trimming removed 2 bases at V and 1 base at J, with 14 bases between. This CDR3 contains 17 residues. CDR1 is WSHSY and CDR2 is SAAADI in the germline V gene.

This clonotype is labeled hyperexpanded. The rearrangement joins TRBV27 to TRBJ1-2, with TRBD1 matching over 8 bases. The germline V gene has CDR1 MNHEY and CDR2 SMNVEV (reference sequence). The trim removed 7 bases at V and 3 bases at J, leaving 13 bases unmatched. The CDR3 runs 16 residues. CDR3 bases: TGTGCCAGCACCAGTTCCCCCGGGACAGGTGACTATGGCTACACCTTC. Translated, it gives CASTSSPGTGDYGYTF.